This T cell receptor beta chain was observed in a study of tumor and adjacent non-tumor tissue in lung cancer. Background on the study: The cohort had 12 adenocarcinoma, a couple of squamous cell and 1 small cell patients. Patients were aged roughly 30 to 76, about 10 men and a handful of women, stage I to III.

Germline assignment: CDR1 SGHAT and CDR2 FQDESV (reference sequence). CDR3 size: 15 residues. The study, taken as a whole, reports: Tumor repertoires had a smaller top 100 clone share than normal lung. Tumor tissue had significantly higher TCR diversity than normal lung.

Note on this clonotype: Its antigen is as yet unknown. At one end, the junction sequence differs from germline, possibly due to a read error.

A modified ARM-PCR protocol with three rounds of nested PCR amplified TCRbeta. Using its own MiXCR run on the multiplex PCR reads, TCRdb lists one record per CDR3 protein. The sample records 200,000 to 250,000 distinct CDR3 sequences, about 76% being singletons. No cell sorting was done before RNA was extracted from the tissue. The rearrangement joins TRBV11-1 to TRBJ2-1, with 11 bases lining up with TRBD2. Input material: lung tumor tissue. The TCR sequence derives from a man aged 55 to 69 with non-small cell lung cancer. The CDR3 DNA follows: TGTGCCTGCAGGATGGGACTAGCGGAGAACAATGAGCAGTTCTTC. Protein sequence: CACRMGLAENNEQFF.